This passage covers 32 T cell receptor beta chains from one sample sequenced in a study of cytomegalovirus exposure and HLA in healthy donors. The PCR made use of 60 Vbeta and 13 Jbeta primers. The repertoire was sequenced with immunoSEQ multiplex PCR; TCRdb's copy has only in-frame clones and lacks some. The table lists 170,000 or so clones, around three quarters of them singletons. Sequencing input: PBMCs. Receptors were obtained from a woman aged 45-65 years in good health and CMV-seropositive.

The V gene is TRBV7-2, the J gene TRBJ1-6; D might be TRBD1 (6 bases). V dropped 6 bases and J dropped 5 bases, with 8 bases sitting between them. The germline V gene has CDR1 SGHTA and CDR2 FQGNSA. This CDR3 comprises 13 residues. The CDR3 DNA reads TGTGCCAGCAGAAGGACAGATAATTCACCCCTCCACTTT. This translates into CASRRTDNSPLHF.

This clone is a singleton in its sample. The chain links TRBV19 to TRBJ1-4, with 9 bases that match TRBD1. V trimming: 3 bases; J trimming: 3 bases; junction bases outside the gene matches: 2. CDR1 and CDR2 from the germline V gene are LNHDA and SQIVND (reference sequence). This CDR3 has 15 amino acids. The CDR3 DNA follows: TGTGCCAGTAGTATCCGGACAGGGGCTAATGAAAAACTGTTTTTT. It specifies CASSIRTGANEKLFF.

This clone occurred a few times. The chain combines TRBV13 with TRBJ2-1; D is possibly TRBD1 (6 bases). CDR1 and CDR2 (germline): PRHDT, FYEKMQ (reference sequence). The V gene lost 5 bases and the J gene lost 0 bases, with 8 bases spanning the gap. This CDR3 region has 14 residues. CDR3 region: CASSIRGSYNEQFF. Written as DNA, the CDR3 is TGTGCCAGCAGCATCAGGGGCTCCTACAATGAGCAGTTCTTC.

The chain carries TRBV29-1 and TRBJ2-1; 13 nucleotides agree with TRBD2. The V gene's germline CDR1 is SQVTM and CDR2 ANQGSEA. The trim removed 3 bases at V and 7 bases at J, leaving 9 bases unmatched. There are 16 residues in the CDR3. CDR3 sequence (DNA): TGCAGCGTTGATCCGGACTGGACTAGCGGGAGTAATGAGCAGTTCTTC. This translates into CSVDPDWTSGSNEQFF.

The V call is TRBV28, the J call TRBJ1-6; 7 nucleotides agree with TRBD1. The CDR3 extends over 13 amino acids. Looked up from germline, CDR1 is MDHEN and CDR2 is SYDVKM. After removal of 6 bases from V and 10 bases from J, the junction contained 6 bases not matched to a gene. The CDR3 region is CASRGGAGSPLHF. The CDR3 DNA reads TGTGCCAGCAGAGGGGGCGCGGGGTCACCCCTCCACTTT. The complete variable domain, with remaining parts taken from reference TRBV28 and TRBJ1-6, reads DVKVTQSSRYLVKRTGEKVFLECVQDMDHENMFWYRQDPGLGLRLIYFSYDVKMKEKGDIPEGYSVSREKKERFSLILESASTNQTSMYLCASRGGAGSPLHFGNGTRLTVT.

CDR3 bases: TGTGCCAGCAGTTCGCTGATAGGACAGGGGGAGAGGGAGAGAGGGAATCAGCCCCAGCATTTT. Protein sequence: CASSSLIGQGERERGNQPQHF. This sequence joins TRBV28 and TRBJ1-5; 10 nucleotides agree with TRBD1. This CDR3 is built from 21 residues. Looked up from germline, CDR1 is MDHEN and CDR2 is SYDVKM. V gave up 4 bases and J gave up 4 bases; unmatched junction bases: 22.

This chain links TRBV5-6 with TRBJ1-4; D is undetermined. Trimming removed 1 base at V and 8 bases at J, with 15 bases between. The CDR3 loop spans 15 amino acids. Germline-derived CDR1 and CDR2 are SGHDT and YYEEEE. The CDR3 protein is CASSLWASSGEKLFF. As DNA, the CDR3 is TGTGCCAGCAGCTTGTGGGCCTCAAGTGGAGAAAAACTGTTTTTT.

This clone was seen only once. The genes are TRBV6-6 and TRBJ2-1; 9 nucleotides agree with TRBD1. CDR1 is MNHNY, CDR2 SVGAGI, per germline (reference sequence). The V segment lost 5 bases and the J segment 9 bases; nucleotides outside the gene matches: 2. The CDR3 has 12 residues. The CDR3 region is CASSRQGGEQFF. The CDR3 DNA sequence: TGTGCCAGCAGTCGACAGGGGGGTGAGCAGTTCTTC.

This clone occurred once. The chain carries TRBV5-1 and TRBJ2-5; TRBD2 matches 14 bases. There are 16 residues in the CDR3. Germline trimming cut 4 bases from V and 2 bases from J; bases unmatched to any gene: 4. Germline V gene sequence: CDR1 SGHRS, CDR2 YFSETQ. CDR3 bases: TGCGCCAGCAGCCCGGGACTAGCGGGAGCGCAAGAGACCCAGTACTTC. This gives the protein CASSPGLAGAQETQYF.

The chain has TRBV27 and TRBJ1-4, with D unresolved. The germline V and J ends were trimmed by 0 bases and 11 bases, with 10 bases remaining between them. This CDR3 spans 13 amino acids. Germline CDR1 MNHEY, CDR2 SMNVEV (reference sequence). CDR3 nucleotides: TGTGCCAGCAGTTTATCGGGTGGGAGGAAACTGTTTTTT. Translation: CASSLSGGRKLFF. Full variable domain (rest looked up from reference TRBV27 and TRBJ1-4): EAQVTQNPRYLITVTGKKLTVTCSQNMNHEYMSWYRQDPGLGLRQIYYSMNVEVTDKGDVPEGYKVSRKEKRNFPLILESPSPNQTSLYFCASSLSGGRKLFFGSGTQLSVL.

J is TRBJ2-1 and V is TRBV9; D is possibly TRBD1 (5 bases). The V end was cut by 3 bases, the J end by 9 bases, with 7 bases between. The CDR3 totals 11 residues. Germline V gene lookup returns CDR1 SGDLS and CDR2 YYNGEE. The CDR3 DNA is TGTGCCAGCAGCGCAGACAGTGAGCAGTTCTTC. Its protein product is CASSADSEQFF.

The chain joins TRBV25-1 to TRBJ1-6; possible D gene TRBD1, 6 bases. The CDR3 sequence is 15 residues long. V lost 2 bases, J lost 6 bases, and 11 bases lay in between. Looked up from germline, CDR1 is MGHDK and CDR2 is SYGVNS. The CDR3 sequence is CASSEPGTRNSPLHF. In nucleotides, the CDR3 is TGTGCCAGCAGTGAACCGGGGACACGTAATTCACCCCTCCACTTT.

This clone was counted a single time. For the CDR3, the DNA is TGCGCCAGCAGCCCAACTGCGGGGGGGCCTGGAGATACGCAGTATTTT. Amino acid sequence: CASSPTAGGPGDTQYF. The gene calls are TRBV5-1 and TRBJ2-3, with 9 bases aligning to TRBD2. The CDR3 runs to 16 residues. CDR1 and CDR2 (germline): SGHRS, YFSETQ. V trimming: 4 bases; J trimming: 5 bases; junction bases outside the gene matches: 11. Variable domain in full (rest from reference TRBV5-1 and TRBJ2-3): KAGVTQTPRYLIKTRGQQVTLSCSPISGHRSVSWYQQTPGQGLQFLFEYFSETQRNKGNFPGRFSGRQFSNSRSEMNVSTLELGDSALYLCASSPTAGGPGDTQYFGPGTRLTVL.

The chain combines TRBV7-2 with TRBJ1-2, with D unclear. CDR3 length equals 14 residues. V was clipped by 5 bases and J by 2 bases, with 12 bases between them. Germline V gene data show CDR1 as SGHTA and CDR2 as FQGNSA. Here the CDR3 reads CASSGPPLNYGYTF. DNA of the CDR3: TGTGCCAGCAGCGGGCCTCCCTTAAACTATGGCTACACCTTC.

This chain joins TRBV28 and TRBJ1-5; D is unclear. With 4 bases removed from V and 5 bases from J, the gap between germline ends came to 18 bases. The CDR3 runs to 16 residues. CDR1 is MDHEN and CDR2 is SYDVKM in the germline V gene. CDR3 amino acids: CASSSRSYSLYQPQHF. The CDR3 nucleotides are TGTGCCAGCAGTTCCCGGTCGTATTCGTTATATCAGCCCCAGCATTTT.

This chain joins TRBV29-1 and TRBJ2-1, with 12 bases matching TRBD1. Germline loops: CDR1 SQVTM, CDR2 ANQGSEA. There are 13 residues in the CDR3. V gave up 4 bases and J gave up 9 bases; unmatched junction bases: 4. The chain's CDR3 is CSVVGQGASEQFF. The CDR3 DNA reads as TGCAGCGTTGTGGGACAGGGGGCGAGTGAGCAGTTCTTC.

V gene TRBV7-3 combines with J gene TRBJ2-1, with D possibly being TRBD2 (5 bases). The V and J ends lost 4 bases and 1 base respectively, with 14 bases between them. In germline, CDR1 is SGHTA, CDR2 FQGTGA. This CDR3 spans 16 amino acids. The CDR3 nucleotides are TGTGCCAGCAGCTCCCCCGAAGGAGGATCCTACAATGAGCAGTTCTTC. Translating it yields CASSSPEGGSYNEQFF.

The V gene is TRBV7-2, the J gene TRBJ2-2, with D possibly being TRBD1 (6 bases). The germline V and J ends were trimmed by 5 bases and 6 bases, with 16 bases remaining between them. Germline loops: CDR1 SGHTA, CDR2 FQGNSA. The CDR3 loop spans 15 amino acids. The CDR3 loop is CASSPGVVKAGELFF. DNA of the CDR3: TGTGCCAGCAGCCCAGGGGTAGTGAAGGCCGGGGAGCTGTTTTTT.

The gene calls are TRBV4-3 and TRBJ2-6, with TRBD1 matching over 9 bases. CDR1 and CDR2 (germline): LGHNA, YSLEER. This CDR3 is 22 amino acids long. The trim removed 0 bases at V and 1 base at J, leaving 16 bases unmatched. CDR3 region: CASSQDLRTGGMVGSGANVLTF. CDR3 nucleotide sequence: TGCGCCAGCAGCCAAGATCTGCGCACAGGGGGCATGGTAGGTTCTGGGGCCAACGTCCTGACTTTC.

V is TRBV19 and J is TRBJ1-6, with 7 positions matching TRBD1. CDR1 and CDR2 from the germline V gene are LNHDA and SQIVND (reference sequence). This CDR3 comprises 14 residues. Trimming took 2 bases from V and 7 from J; bases not matched to a gene: 2. CDR3 DNA: TGTGCCAGTAGTATAAGGGGGCGGAATTCACCCCTCCACTTT. Encoded protein: CASSIRGRNSPLHF.

This clone has only a few counts. The chain recombines TRBV7-2 with TRBJ2-7; 12 bases map to TRBD1. This CDR3 has 16 residues. Germline V gene data show CDR1 as SGHTA and CDR2 as FQGNSA. J was trimmed by 6 bases and V by 5 bases; bases with no gene match: 11. CDR3: CASSQAGTGGWLEQYF. Written as DNA, the CDR3 is TGTGCCAGCAGCCAAGCAGGGACAGGGGGCTGGCTCGAGCAGTACTTC.

This clone was picked up one time. V is TRBV29-1 and J is TRBJ2-7; D remains unclear. V lost 4 bases and J lost 4, with 11 bases in between. Germline V gives CDR1 SQVTM, CDR2 ANQGSEA. This CDR3 has 12 residues. CDR3 bases: TGCAGCGTTGCTTACAGCCAATACGAGCAGTACTTC. Amino acids: CSVAYSQYEQYF.

The chain links TRBV15 to TRBJ1-2, with 7 bases that match TRBD1. V was pared by 0 bases and J by 8 bases, with 3 bases of the junction left unmatched. The CDR3 length is 13 residues. Germline V gives CDR1 LNHNV, CDR2 YYDKDF (reference sequence). The CDR3 DNA reads as TGTGCCACCAGCAGAGATCGAGGGGGCGGCTACACCTTC. It codes for CATSRDRGGGYTF.

On this clone itself: An end of the junction differs from the germline gene, which may be a read error. At the DNA level, this CDR3 is encoded by other sequences in the same sample as well. The V and J genes are TRBV27 and TRBJ2-1, with unresolved D. Germline V lookup: CDR1 MNHEY, CDR2 SMNVEV (reference sequence). The CDR3 sequence is 13 residues long. The CDR3 sequence: CASSLGETNEQFF. The DNA of the CDR3 is TGCGCCAGCAGTTTAGGAGAAACCAATGAGCAGTTCTTC.

V and J are TRBV7-2 and TRBJ1-2; D uncertain. CDR3 size: 15 residues. CDR1 is SGHTA and CDR2 is FQGNSA in the germline V gene. V shed 0 bases and J shed 2 bases, with 10 bases lying between them. CDR3 sequence (DNA): TGTGCCAGCAGCTTAGCGCCGGGAACCAACTATGGCTACACCTTC. Protein sequence: CASSLAPGTNYGYTF.

The chain is built from TRBV7-2 and TRBJ1-1, with unresolved D. The CDR3 is made up of 14 amino acids. The V end was cut by 1 base, the J end by 0 bases, with 6 bases between. Germline V CDR1 and CDR2: SGHTA, FQGNSA. CDR3 in amino acids: CASSLGAMNTEAFF. The CDR3 nucleotides are TGTGCCAGCAGCTTAGGAGCTATGAACACTGAAGCTTTCTTT. The complete variable domain, with remaining parts taken from reference TRBV7-2 and TRBJ1-1, reads GAGVSQSPSNKVTEKGKDVELRCDPISGHTALYWYRQSLGQGLEFLIYFQGNSAPDKSGLPSDRFSAERTGGSVSTLTIQRTQQEDSAVYLCASSLGAMNTEAFFGQGTRLTVV.

This clone occurred a few times. V usage is TRBV6-5 and J usage is TRBJ2-1; unclear D gene. The CDR3 is made up of 13 amino acids. The V and J ends lost 5 bases and 1 base respectively, with 6 bases between them. CDR1 and CDR2 from the germline V gene are MNHEY and SVGAGI. This chain's CDR3 is CASSPSSYNEQFF. CDR3 DNA sequence: TGTGCCAGCAGTCCCAGTTCCTACAATGAGCAGTTCTTC.

The V gene is TRBV5-5, the J gene TRBJ2-3; 7 bases map to TRBD1. V dropped 4 bases and J dropped 3; count of bases not matched to a gene: 11. In germline, CDR1 is SGHKS, CDR2 YYEKEE (reference sequence). The CDR3 contains 16 residues. CDR3: CASSPIYGQATDTQYF. CDR3 sequence (DNA): TGTGCCAGCAGCCCTATCTACGGACAGGCGACAGATACGCAGTATTTT.

This clone was detected only a few times. The genes are TRBV7-9 and TRBJ1-1; a possible D gene is TRBD1 (5 bases). CDR1 and CDR2 from the germline V gene are SEHNR and FQNEAQ (reference sequence). The ends were cut back, 1 base at V and 6 bases at J, with 12 bases in the middle. The CDR3 has 14 amino acids. CDR3 sequence: CASSLEVLTAEAFF. DNA of the CDR3: TGTGCCAGCAGCTTAGAAGTCCTGACAGCTGAAGCTTTCTTT.

V is TRBV4-2 and J is TRBJ2-5, with 9 bases that match TRBD1. Germline values: CDR1 LGHNA, CDR2 YNFKEQ. V gave up 2 bases and J gave up 5 bases; unmatched junction bases: 6. This CDR3 has 15 residues. CDR3 region: CASSQPGTGSETQYF. Here the CDR3 DNA reads TGTGCCAGCAGCCAACCTGGGACAGGGTCGGAGACCCAGTACTTC.

The gene calls are TRBV7-2 and TRBJ1-5, with 7 positions matching TRBD1. The CDR3 sequence is 15 residues long. Germline CDR1 and CDR2: SGHTA and FQGNSA. With V trimmed by 5 bases and J by 6 bases, 10 bases remained unmatched. The CDR3 DNA sequence: TGTGCCAGCAGCCGTATTACAGGGGTGGGTCAGCCCCAGCATTTT. This sequence encodes CASSRITGVGQPQHF.

This clone was counted a single time. CDR3 sequence: CASSQSRTGLGNYGYTF. CDR3 nucleotides: TGCGCCAGCAGCCAAAGCCGCACAGGGTTGGGTAACTATGGCTACACCTTC. V gene TRBV4-3 combines with J gene TRBJ1-2; possible D gene TRBD1, 6 bases. Trimming shortened V by 2 bases and J by 1 base, and 17 bases separated the two germline ends. Germline CDR1 LGHNA, CDR2 YSLEER. This CDR3 spans 17 amino acids.